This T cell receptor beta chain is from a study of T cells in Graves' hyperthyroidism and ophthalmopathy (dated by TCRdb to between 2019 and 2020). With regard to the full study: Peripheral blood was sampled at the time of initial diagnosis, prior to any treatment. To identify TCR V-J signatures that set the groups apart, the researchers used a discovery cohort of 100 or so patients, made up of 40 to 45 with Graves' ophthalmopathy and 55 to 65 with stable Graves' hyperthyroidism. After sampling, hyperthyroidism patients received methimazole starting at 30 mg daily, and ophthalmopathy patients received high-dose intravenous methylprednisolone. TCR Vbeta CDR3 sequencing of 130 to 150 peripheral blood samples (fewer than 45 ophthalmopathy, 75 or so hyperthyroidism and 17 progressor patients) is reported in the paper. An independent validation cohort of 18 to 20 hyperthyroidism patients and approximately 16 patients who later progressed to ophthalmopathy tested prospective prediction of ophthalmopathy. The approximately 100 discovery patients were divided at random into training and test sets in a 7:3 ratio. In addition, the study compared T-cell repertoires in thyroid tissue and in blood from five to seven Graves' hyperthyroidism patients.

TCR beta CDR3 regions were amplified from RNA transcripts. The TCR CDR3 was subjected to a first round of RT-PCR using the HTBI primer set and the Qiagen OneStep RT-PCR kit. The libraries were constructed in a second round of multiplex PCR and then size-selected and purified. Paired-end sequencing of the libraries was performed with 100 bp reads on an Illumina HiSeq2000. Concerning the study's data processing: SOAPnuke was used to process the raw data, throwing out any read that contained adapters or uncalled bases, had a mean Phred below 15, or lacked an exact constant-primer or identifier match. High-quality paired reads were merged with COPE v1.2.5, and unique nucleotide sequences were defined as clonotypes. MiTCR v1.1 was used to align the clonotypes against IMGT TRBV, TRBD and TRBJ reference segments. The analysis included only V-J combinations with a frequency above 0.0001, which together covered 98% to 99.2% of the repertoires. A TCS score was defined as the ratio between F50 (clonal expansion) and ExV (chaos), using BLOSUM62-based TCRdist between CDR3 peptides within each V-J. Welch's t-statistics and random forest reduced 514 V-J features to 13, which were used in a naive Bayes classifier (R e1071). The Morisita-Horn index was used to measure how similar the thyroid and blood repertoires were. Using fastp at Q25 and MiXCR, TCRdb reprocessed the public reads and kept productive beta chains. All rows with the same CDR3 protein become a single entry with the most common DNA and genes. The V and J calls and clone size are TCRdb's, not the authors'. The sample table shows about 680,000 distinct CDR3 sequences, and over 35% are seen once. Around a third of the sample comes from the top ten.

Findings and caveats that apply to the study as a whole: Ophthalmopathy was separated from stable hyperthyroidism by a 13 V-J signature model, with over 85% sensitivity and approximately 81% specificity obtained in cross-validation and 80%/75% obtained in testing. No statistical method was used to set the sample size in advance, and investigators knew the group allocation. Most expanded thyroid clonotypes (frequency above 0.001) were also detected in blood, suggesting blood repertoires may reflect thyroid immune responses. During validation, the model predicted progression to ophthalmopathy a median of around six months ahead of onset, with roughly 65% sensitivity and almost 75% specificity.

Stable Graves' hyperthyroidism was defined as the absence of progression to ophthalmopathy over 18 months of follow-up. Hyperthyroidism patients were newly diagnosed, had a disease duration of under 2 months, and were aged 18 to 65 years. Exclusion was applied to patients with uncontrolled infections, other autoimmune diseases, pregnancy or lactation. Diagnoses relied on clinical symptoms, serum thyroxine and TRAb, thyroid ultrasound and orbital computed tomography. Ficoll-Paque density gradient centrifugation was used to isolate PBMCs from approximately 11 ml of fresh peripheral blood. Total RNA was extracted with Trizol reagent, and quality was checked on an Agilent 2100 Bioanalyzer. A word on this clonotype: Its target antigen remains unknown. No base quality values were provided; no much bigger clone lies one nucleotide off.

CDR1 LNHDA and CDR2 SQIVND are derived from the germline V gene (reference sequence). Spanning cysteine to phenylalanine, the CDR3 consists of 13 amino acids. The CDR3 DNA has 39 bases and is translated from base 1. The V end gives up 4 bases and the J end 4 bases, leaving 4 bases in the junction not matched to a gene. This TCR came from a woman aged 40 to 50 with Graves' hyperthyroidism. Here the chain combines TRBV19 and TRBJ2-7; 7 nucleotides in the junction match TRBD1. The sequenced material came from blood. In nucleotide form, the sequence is TGTGCCAGTAGTAACAGGGGCATGTACGAGCAGTACTTC. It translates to CASSNRGMYEQYF.